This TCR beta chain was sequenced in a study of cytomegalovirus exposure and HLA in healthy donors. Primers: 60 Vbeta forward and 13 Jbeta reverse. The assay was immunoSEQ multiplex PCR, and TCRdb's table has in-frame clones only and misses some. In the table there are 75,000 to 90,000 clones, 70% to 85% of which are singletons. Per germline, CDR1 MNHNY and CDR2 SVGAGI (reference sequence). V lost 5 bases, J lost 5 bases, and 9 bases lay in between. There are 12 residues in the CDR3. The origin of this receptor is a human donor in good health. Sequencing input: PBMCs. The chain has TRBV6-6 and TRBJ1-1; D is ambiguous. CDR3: CASSGGYTEAFF. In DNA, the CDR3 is TGTGCCAGCAGTGGAGGGTATACTGAAGCTTTCTTT.